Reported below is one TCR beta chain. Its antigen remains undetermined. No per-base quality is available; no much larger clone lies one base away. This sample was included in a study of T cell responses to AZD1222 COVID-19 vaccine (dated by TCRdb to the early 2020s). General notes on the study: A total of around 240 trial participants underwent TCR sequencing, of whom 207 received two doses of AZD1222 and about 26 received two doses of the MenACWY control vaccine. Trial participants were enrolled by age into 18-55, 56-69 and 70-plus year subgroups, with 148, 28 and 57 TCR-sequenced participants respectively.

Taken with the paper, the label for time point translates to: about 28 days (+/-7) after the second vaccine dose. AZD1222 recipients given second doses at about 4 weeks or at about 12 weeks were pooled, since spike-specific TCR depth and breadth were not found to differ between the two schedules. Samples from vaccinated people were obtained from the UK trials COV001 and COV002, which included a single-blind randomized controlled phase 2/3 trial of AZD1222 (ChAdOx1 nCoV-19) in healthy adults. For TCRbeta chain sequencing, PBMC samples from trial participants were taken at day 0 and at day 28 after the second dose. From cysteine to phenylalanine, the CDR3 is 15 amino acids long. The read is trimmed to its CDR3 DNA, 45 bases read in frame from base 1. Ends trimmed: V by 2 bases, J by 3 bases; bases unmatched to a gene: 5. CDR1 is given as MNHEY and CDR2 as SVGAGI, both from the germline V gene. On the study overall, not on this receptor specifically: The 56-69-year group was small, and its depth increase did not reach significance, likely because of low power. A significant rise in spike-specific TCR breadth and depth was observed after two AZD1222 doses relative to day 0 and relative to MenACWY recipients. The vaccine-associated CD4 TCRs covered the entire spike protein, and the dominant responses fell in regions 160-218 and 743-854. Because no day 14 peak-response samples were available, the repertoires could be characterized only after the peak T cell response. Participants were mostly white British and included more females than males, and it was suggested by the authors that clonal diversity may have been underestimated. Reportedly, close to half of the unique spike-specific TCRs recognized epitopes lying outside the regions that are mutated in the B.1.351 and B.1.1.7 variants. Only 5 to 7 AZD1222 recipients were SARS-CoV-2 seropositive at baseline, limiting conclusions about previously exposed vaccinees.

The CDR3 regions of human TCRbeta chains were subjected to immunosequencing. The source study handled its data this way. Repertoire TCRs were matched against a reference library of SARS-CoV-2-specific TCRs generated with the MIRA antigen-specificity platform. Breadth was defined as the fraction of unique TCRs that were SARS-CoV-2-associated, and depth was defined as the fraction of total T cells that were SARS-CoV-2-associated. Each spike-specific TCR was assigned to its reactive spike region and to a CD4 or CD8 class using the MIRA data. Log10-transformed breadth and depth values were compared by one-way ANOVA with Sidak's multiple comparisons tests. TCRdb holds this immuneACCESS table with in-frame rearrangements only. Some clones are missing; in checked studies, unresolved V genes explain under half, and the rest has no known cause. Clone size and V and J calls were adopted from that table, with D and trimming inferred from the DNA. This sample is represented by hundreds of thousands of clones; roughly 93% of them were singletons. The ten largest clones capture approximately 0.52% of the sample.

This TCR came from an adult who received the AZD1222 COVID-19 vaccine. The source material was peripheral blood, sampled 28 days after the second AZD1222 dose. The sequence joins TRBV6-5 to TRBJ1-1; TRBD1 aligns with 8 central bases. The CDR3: CASSYAGGADTEAFF. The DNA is TGTGCCAGCAGTTACGCAGGGGGCGCGGACACTGAAGCTTTCTTT.